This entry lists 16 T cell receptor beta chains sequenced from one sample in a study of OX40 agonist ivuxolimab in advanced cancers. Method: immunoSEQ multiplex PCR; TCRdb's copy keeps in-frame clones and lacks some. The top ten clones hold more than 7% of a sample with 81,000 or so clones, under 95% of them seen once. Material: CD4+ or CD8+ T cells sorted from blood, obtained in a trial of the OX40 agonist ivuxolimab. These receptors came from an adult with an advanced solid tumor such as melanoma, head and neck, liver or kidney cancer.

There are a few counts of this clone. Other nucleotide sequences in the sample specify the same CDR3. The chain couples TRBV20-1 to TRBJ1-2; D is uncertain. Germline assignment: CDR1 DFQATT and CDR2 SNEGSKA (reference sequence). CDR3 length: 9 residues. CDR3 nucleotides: TGCAGCTCGCCCGGCGGCTACACCTTC. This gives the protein CSSPGGYTF.

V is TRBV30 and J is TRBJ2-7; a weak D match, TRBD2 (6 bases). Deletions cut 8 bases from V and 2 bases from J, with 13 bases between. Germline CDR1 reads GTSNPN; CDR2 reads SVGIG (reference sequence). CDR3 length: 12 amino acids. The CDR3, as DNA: TGTGCCGTAAGTGCGGGGACCTACGAGCAGTACTTC. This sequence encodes CAVSAGTYEQYF.

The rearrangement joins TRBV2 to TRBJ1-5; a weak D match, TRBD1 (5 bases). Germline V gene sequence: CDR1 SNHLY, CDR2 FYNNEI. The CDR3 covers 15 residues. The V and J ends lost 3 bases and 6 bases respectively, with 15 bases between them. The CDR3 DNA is TGTGCCAGCAGTGATTCAGGGAGAAGGATTCAGCCCCAGCATTTT. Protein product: CASSDSGRRIQPQHF.

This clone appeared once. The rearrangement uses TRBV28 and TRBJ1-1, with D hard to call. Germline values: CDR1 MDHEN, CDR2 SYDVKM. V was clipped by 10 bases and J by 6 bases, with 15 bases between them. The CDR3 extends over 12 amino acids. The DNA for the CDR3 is TGTGCCACCCACTCGGGGAGGGCTGAAGCTTTCTTT. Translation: CATHSGRAEAFF.

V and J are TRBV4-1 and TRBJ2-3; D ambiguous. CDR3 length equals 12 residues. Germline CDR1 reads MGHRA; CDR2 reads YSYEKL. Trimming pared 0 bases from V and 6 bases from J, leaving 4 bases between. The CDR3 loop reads CASSQDGDTQYF. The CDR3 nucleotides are TGCGCCAGCAGCCAAGATGGCGATACGCAGTATTTT.

This CDR3 reads CASSPTLGQGVNNEQFF. In DNA form, the CDR3 reads TGCGCCAGCAGCCCGACACTTGGACAGGGGGTCAACAATGAGCAGTTCTTC. J is TRBJ2-1 and V is TRBV4-1, with 10 bases fitting TRBD1. This CDR3 is built from 17 residues. After removal of 4 bases from V and 5 bases from J, the junction contained 11 bases not matched to a gene. From germline, CDR1 is MGHRA and CDR2 YSYEKL.

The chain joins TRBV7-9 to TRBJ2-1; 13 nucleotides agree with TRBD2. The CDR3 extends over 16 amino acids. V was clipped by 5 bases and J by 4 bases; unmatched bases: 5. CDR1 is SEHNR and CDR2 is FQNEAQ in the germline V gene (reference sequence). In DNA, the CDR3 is TGTGCCAGCAGCCAGGGACTAGCGGGACTATACAATGAGCAGTTCTTC. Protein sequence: CASSQGLAGLYNEQFF. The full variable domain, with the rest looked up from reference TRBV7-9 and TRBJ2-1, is DTGVSQNPRHKITKRGQNVTFRCDPISEHNRLYWYRQTLGQGPEFLTYFQNEAQLEKSRLLSDRFSAERPKGSFSTLEIQRTEQGDSAMYLCASSQGLAGLYNEQFFGPGTRLTVL.

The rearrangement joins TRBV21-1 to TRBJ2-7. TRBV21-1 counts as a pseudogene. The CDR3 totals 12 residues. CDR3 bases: TGTGCCAGCAGCTCGAGCTCCTACGAGCAGTACGTC. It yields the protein CASSSSSYEQYV.

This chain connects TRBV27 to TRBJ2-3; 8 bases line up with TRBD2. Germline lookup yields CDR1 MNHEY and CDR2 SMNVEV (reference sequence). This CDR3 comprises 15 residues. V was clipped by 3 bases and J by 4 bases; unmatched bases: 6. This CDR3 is CASSLLAGSSDTQYF. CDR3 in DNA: TGTGCCAGCAGTTTGTTAGCGGGGAGCTCAGATACGCAGTATTTT.

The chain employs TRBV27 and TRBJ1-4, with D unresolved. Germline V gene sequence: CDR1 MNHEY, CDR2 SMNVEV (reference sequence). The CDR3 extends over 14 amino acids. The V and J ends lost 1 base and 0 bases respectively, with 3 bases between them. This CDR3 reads CASSLLATNEKLFF. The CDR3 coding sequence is TGTGCCAGCAGTTTATTGGCAACTAATGAAAAACTGTTTTTT.

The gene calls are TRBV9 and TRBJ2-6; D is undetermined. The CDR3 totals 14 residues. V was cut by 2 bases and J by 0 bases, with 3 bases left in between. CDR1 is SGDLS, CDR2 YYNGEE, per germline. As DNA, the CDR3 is TGTGCCAGCAGCGTTCACTCTGGGGCCAACGTCCTGACTTTC. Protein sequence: CASSVHSGANVLTF.

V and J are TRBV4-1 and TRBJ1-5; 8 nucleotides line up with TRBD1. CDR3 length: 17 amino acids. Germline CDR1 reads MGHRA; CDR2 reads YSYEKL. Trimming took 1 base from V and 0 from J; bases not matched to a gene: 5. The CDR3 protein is CASSQGHRGYSNQPQHF. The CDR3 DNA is TGCGCCAGCAGCCAAGGCCACAGGGGGTATAGCAATCAGCCCCAGCATTTT.

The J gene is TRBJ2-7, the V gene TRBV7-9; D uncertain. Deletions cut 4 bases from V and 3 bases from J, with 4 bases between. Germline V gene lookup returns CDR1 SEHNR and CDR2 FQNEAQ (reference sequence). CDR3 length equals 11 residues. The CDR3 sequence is CASSSNYEQYF. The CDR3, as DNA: TGTGCCAGCAGCTCGAACTACGAGCAGTACTTC.

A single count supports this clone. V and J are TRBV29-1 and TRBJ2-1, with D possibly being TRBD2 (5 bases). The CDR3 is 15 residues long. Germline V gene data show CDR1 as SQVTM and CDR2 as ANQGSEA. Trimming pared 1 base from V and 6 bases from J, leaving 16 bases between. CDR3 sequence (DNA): TGCAGCGTTGAAGCTATACTAGGTACGCGCAATGAGCAGTTCTTC. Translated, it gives CSVEAILGTRNEQFF.

CDR3 sequence: CSAWDTGELFF. CDR3 sequence (DNA): TGCAGTGCTTGGGACACCGGGGAGCTGTTTTTT. V is TRBV20-1 and J is TRBJ2-2, with unresolved D. V was trimmed by 5 bases and J by 3 bases, leaving 4 bases between them. The germline V gene encodes CDR1 DFQATT and CDR2 SNEGSKA (reference sequence). CDR3 length: 11 amino acids.

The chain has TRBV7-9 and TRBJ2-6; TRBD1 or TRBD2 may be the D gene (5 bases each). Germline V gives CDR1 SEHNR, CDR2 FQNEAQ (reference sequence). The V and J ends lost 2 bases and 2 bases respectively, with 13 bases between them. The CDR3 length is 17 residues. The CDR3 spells CASSLPEGSPGANVLTF. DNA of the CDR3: TGTGCCAGCAGCTTACCCGAGGGGTCGCCTGGGGCCAACGTCCTGACTTTC.